Listed here is a single T cell receptor beta chain. Antigen specificity is unknown. This record comes from a study of cytomegalovirus exposure and HLA in healthy donors. This CDR3 is built from 15 residues. CDR1 MNHNY and CDR2 SVGAGI come from the germline V gene (reference sequence). The ends were cut back, 7 bases at V and 5 bases at J, with 18 bases in the middle. Whole-study results and caveats: Researchers catalogued about 160 TCR beta chains as cytomegalovirus-associated. There were reportedly fewer N-insertions in an Asian-associated ancestry cluster than the approximately 640-donor mean, in a later analysis. Earlier results showed most TCR beta V segments being productive about 90% or about 30% of the time. Under 20,000 TCR beta sequences were associated with HLA alleles at 0.05 false discovery rate in a later analysis.

Amplification used 60 Vbeta primers and 13 Jbeta primers. Only in-frame clones appear in the TCRdb table, and some are missing; sequencing was by immunoSEQ multiplex PCR. The sample lists over 250,000 clones, 72% occurring once. The TCR comes from a female donor in good health and CMV-seronegative. Input material: PBMCs. The rearrangement joins TRBV6-6 to TRBJ1-5, with D hard to call. The CDR3, as DNA: TGTGCCAGCACGATTGGAGGGCAGGAGTATCAGCCCCAGCATTTT. Amino acid sequence: CASTIGGQEYQPQHF.